The rows below give T cell receptor beta chains drawn from one sample of a study of T cell responses to AZD1222 COVID-19 vaccine. Only in-frame clones appear in the TCRdb table, and some are missing; sequencing was by immunoSEQ multiplex PCR. The table lists roughly 140,000 clones, about 90% of them singletons. Sequenced here: peripheral blood, sampled on day 0 of AZD1222 vaccination. All receptors come from an adult in good health. Both conserved end residues are part of each CDR3. Each record gives: D gene, V gene, clone size, J gene, CDR3 protein, CDR3 DNA. The D gene is left open where the match is weak. Where a row states a size, it is once, few, many or the class of an expanded clone; other rows omit it.

NA	TRBV7-9	NA	TRBJ2-1	CASSRRLGADNEQFF	TGTGCCAGCAGCCGACGACTAGGCGCAGACAATGAGCAGTTCTTC
TRBD1	TRBV7-9	NA	TRBJ2-2	CASSRDRGWTGELFF	TGTGCCAGCAGCCGGGACAGGGGTTGGACCGGGGAGCTGTTTTTT
NA	TRBV28	NA	TRBJ2-1	CASSLFYNEQFF	TGTGCCAGCAGTTTATTTTACAATGAGCAGTTCTTC
NA	TRBV7-9	few	TRBJ1-2	CASSQWDYGYTF	TGTGCCAGCAGCCAGTGGGACTATGGCTACACCTTC
TRBD1	TRBV4-1	NA	TRBJ2-6	CASSQGLTGGSGANVLTF	TGCGCCAGCAGCCAAGGTCTCACAGGGGGCTCTGGGGCCAACGTCCTGACTTTC
TRBD1	TRBV2	few	TRBJ2-2	CASRRDSNTGELFF	TGTGCCAGCAGAAGGGACAGCAACACCGGGGAGCTGTTTTTT
TRBD2	TRBV4-2	NA	TRBJ2-1	CASSQSGTSGYNEQFF	TGTGCCAGCAGCCAGTCCGGGACTAGCGGCTACAATGAGCAGTTCTTC
TRBD1	TRBV28	NA	TRBJ1-1	CASSPFPGQKNTEAFF	TGTGCCAGCAGCCCATTCCCGGGACAGAAGAACACTGAAGCTTTCTTT
NA	TRBV5-1	NA	TRBJ2-1	CASSPPGLGNEQFF	TGCGCCAGCAGTCCCCCGGGGTTGGGTAATGAGCAGTTCTTC
TRBD2	TRBV28	once	TRBJ2-7	CASSLWLAGSYEQYF	TGTGCCAGCAGTTTATGGCTAGCGGGATCCTACGAGCAGTACTTC
NA	TRBV12-3/TRBV12-4	NA	TRBJ1-2	CASTSQGLYGYTF	TGTGCCAGCACCTCACAGGGACTCTATGGCTACACCTTC
NA	TRBV28	NA	TRBJ1-5	CASSLHLGQPQHF	TGTGCCAGCAGTTTACACTTGGGTCAGCCCCAGCATTTT
TRBD1	TRBV29-1	NA	TRBJ2-7	CSGGTGGYEQYF	TGCAGCGGCGGGACAGGGGGCTACGAGCAGTACTTC
NA	TRBV19	NA	TRBJ2-2	CASSPRGAGTGELFF	TGTGCCAGTAGTCCCAGGGGAGCAGGGACCGGGGAGCTGTTTTTT
TRBD1	TRBV20-1	NA	TRBJ1-5	CSASAQGGFGEPQHF	TGCAGTGCTAGTGCCCAGGGGGGGTTCGGGGAGCCCCAGCATTTT
TRBD2	TRBV7-3	NA	TRBJ2-3	CASSLKLAGTDTQYF	TGTGCCAGCAGCTTAAAGCTAGCGGGCACAGATACGCAGTATTTT
NA	TRBV6-2/TRBV6-3	NA	TRBJ2-5	CASSIHRTGRETQYF	TGTGCCAGCAGTATCCACAGAACAGGGCGGGAGACCCAGTACTTC
NA	TRBV6-5	NA	TRBJ1-6	CASRSGNSPLHF	TGTGCCAGCAGATCAGGGAATTCACCCCTCCACTTT
NA	TRBV24-1	once	TRBJ2-3	CATSDSRPTDTQYF	TGTGCCACCAGTGATTCCAGACCCACAGATACGCAGTATTTT
TRBD1	TRBV27	NA	TRBJ1-5	CASSGAGGTNQPQHF	TGTGCCAGCAGTGGGGCAGGGGGTACTAATCAGCCCCAGCATTTT
TRBD1	TRBV19	once	TRBJ1-4	CASSPRGQPLATNEKLFF	TGTGCCAGTAGCCCCCGGGGACAGCCGCTCGCAACTAATGAAAAACTGTTTTTT
NA	TRBV28	NA	TRBJ2-6	CASSSPGANVLTF	TGTGCCAGCAGTAGCCCCGGGGCCAACGTCCTGACTTTC
TRBD1	TRBV7-2	NA	TRBJ1-5	CASSLVGTGGSNQPQHF	TGTGCCAGCAGCTTAGTAGGGACAGGGGGCAGCAATCAGCCCCAGCATTTT
NA	TRBV7-2	NA	TRBJ2-7	CASSLGFSYEQYF	TGTGCCAGCAGCTTAGGGTTTTCCTACGAGCAGTACTTC
NA	TRBV10-1	NA	TRBJ2-2	CASSPHATGTGELFF	TGCGCCAGCAGTCCCCACGCAACAGGCACCGGGGAGCTGTTTTTT
NA	TRBV4-2	NA	TRBJ2-2	CASSQEGQGNTGELFF	TGTGCCAGCAGCCAAGAAGGGCAGGGAAATACCGGGGAGCTGTTTTTT
NA	TRBV7-2	NA	TRBJ2-7	CASSLEPSLEQYF	TGTGCCAGCAGCTTAGAGCCTAGCCTCGAGCAGTACTTC
TRBD1	TRBV28	NA	TRBJ2-7	CASSPPGQGAYEQYF	TGTGCCAGCAGTCCGCCGGGACAGGGGGCGTACGAGCAGTACTTC
NA	TRBV15	NA	TRBJ1-1	CATSPNQARNTEAFF	TGTGCCACCAGCCCGAATCAGGCCCGGAACACTGAAGCTTTCTTT
TRBD2	TRBV6-2/TRBV6-3	NA	TRBJ2-7	CASSYGTSGRYEQYF	TGTGCCAGCAGTTACGGGACTAGCGGCCGATACGAGCAGTACTTC
NA	TRBV7-9	NA	TRBJ2-7	CASSPDYYEQYF	TGTGCCAGCAGCCCAGACTACTACGAGCAGTACTTC
NA	TRBV9	once	TRBJ1-2	CASSVEYIGKADGYTF	TGTGCCAGCAGCGTAGAATACATCGGGAAGGCTGATGGCTACACCTTC
NA	TRBV4-1	NA	TRBJ1-6	CASSHGLGGNSPLHF	TGCGCCAGCAGCCACGGACTAGGAGGGAATTCACCCCTCCACTTT
TRBD1	TRBV9	few	TRBJ2-5	CASSVTGGPGETQYF	TGTGCCAGCAGCGTCACAGGGGGCCCCGGGGAGACCCAGTACTTC
TRBD1	TRBV19	NA	TRBJ1-1	CATTGTVNTEAFF	TGTGCCACTACCGGGACAGTTAACACTGAAGCTTTCTTT
NA	TRBV5-5	NA	TRBJ2-7	CASSLAVSYEQYF	TGTGCCAGCAGCTTGGCAGTCTCCTACGAGCAGTACTTC
TRBD1	TRBV7-2	NA	TRBJ2-7	CASSFAGTGAYEQYF	TGTGCCAGCAGCTTTGCCGGGACAGGAGCCTACGAGCAGTACTTC
TRBD1	TRBV7-9	NA	TRBJ1-1	CASSPSDRGVDTEAFF	TGTGCCAGCAGCCCATCGGACAGGGGGGTGGACACTGAAGCTTTCTTT
NA	TRBV5-1	NA	TRBJ2-5	CASSLVLAGETQYF	TGCGCCAGCAGCTTGGTTCTAGCCGGGGAGACCCAGTACTTC
NA	TRBV6-6	NA	TRBJ1-3	CASRDSRGNTIYF	TGTGCCAGCAGGGATAGCAGGGGAAACACCATATATTTT
NA	TRBV21-1	NA	TRBJ2-2	CASSKIDTRVEELFF	TGTGCCAGCAGCAAAATTGATACTCGGGTTGAAGAGCTGTTTTTT
NA	TRBV19	once	TRBJ2-6	CASRAPYPTPSSGANVLTF	TGTGCCAGTAGGGCCCCCTACCCGACACCTAGCTCTGGGGCCAACGTCCTGACTTTC
NA	TRBV3-1/TRBV3-2	NA	TRBJ1-1	CASSQVGYRGGDTEAFF	TGTGCCAGCAGCCAAGTAGGTTATAGGGGTGGAGACACTGAAGCTTTCTTT
NA	TRBV4-3	NA	TRBJ1-1	CASSQGLRSNTEAFF	TGCGCCAGCAGCCAAGGGTTACGGTCGAACACTGAAGCTTTCTTT
TRBD2	TRBV2	NA	TRBJ2-7	CASSPSGAWVEQYF	TGTGCCAGCAGTCCGAGCGGGGCCTGGGTCGAGCAGTACTTC
NA	TRBV7-8	NA	TRBJ2-3	CASSPSDSTDTQYF	TGTGCCAGCAGCCCTAGTGACAGCACAGATACGCAGTATTTT
NA	TRBV5-4	NA	TRBJ2-3	CASNARDSTDTQYF	TGTGCCAGCAACGCCCGGGATTCCACAGATACGCAGTATTTT
NA	TRBV4-3	NA	TRBJ2-1	CASSQEQGGNNEQFF	TGCGCCAGCAGCCAAGAGCAGGGGGGAAACAATGAGCAGTTCTTC
NA	TRBV4-3	NA	TRBJ1-4	CASSRRFGGANEKLFF	TGCGCCAGCAGTAGAAGATTCGGGGGGGCTAATGAAAAACTGTTTTTT
NA	TRBV5-6	NA	TRBJ2-7	CASSLMRYEQYF	TGTGCCAGCAGCTTGATGAGATACGAGCAGTACTTC
NA	TRBV21-1	NA	TRBJ2-2	CASSKERGERTGELFF	TGTGCCAGCAGCAAAGAGAGGGGGGAGCGTACCGGGGAGCTGTTTTTT
NA	TRBV5-8	NA	TRBJ2-7	CASSFDLSREQYF	TGTGCCAGCAGCTTCGACTTATCGAGGGAGCAGTACTTC
NA	TRBV7-3	NA	TRBJ2-5	CASSRGWGETQYF	TGTGCCAGCAGCCGAGGCTGGGGGGAGACCCAGTACTTC
NA	TRBV14	NA	TRBJ1-3	CASSQLGNTIYF	TGTGCCAGCAGCCAACTTGGAAACACCATATATTTT
TRBD2	TRBV7-2	NA	TRBJ2-7	CASSLEAGRRDEQYF	TGTGCCAGCAGCTTAGAAGCGGGGCGGCGGGACGAGCAGTACTTC
TRBD1	TRBV6-6	once	TRBJ1-6	CASIPGGDIHSPLHF	TGTGCCAGCATTCCAGGGGGAGATATTCATTCACCCCTCCACTTT
TRBD2	TRBV10-2	NA	TRBJ2-2	CASSDLGGTGELFF	TGCGCCAGCTCGGACCTGGGGGGGACCGGGGAGCTGTTTTTT
NA	TRBV27	NA	TRBJ2-7	CASSSNSVSYEQYF	TGTGCCAGCAGTTCGAATAGCGTCTCCTACGAGCAGTACTTC
NA	TRBV29-1	NA	TRBJ2-2	CSVSDHGPATGELFF	TGCAGCGTGAGCGATCATGGGCCGGCCACCGGGGAGCTGTTTTTT
NA	TRBV5-1	NA	TRBJ2-7	CASSLGTGDSYEQYF	TGCGCCAGCAGCTTGGGCACTGGTGACTCCTACGAGCAGTACTTC